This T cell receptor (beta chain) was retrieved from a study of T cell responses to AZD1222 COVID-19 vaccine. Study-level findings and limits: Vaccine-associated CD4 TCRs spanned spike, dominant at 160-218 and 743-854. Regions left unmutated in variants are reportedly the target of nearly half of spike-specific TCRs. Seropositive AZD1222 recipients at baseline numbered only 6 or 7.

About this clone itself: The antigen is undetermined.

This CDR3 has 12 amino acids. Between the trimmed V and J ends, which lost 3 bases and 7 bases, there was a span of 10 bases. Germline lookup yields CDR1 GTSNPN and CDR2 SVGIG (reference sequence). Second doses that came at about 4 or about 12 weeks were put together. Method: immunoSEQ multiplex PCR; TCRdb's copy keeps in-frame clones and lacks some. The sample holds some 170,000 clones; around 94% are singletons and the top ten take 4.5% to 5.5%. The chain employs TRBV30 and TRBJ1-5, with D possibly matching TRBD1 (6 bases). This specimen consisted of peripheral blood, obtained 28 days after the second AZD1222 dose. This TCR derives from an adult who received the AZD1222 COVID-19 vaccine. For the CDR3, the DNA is TGTGCCTGGAGACAGGGAGGGCAGCCCCAGCATTTT. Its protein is CAWRQGGQPQHF.